The clone carrying this TCR beta chain was counted only a few times. Its antigen is as yet unknown. This entry belongs to a study of regulatory T cells in long-lasting Graves disease. Whole-study results and caveats: What was studied was peripheral blood only, and not thyroid tissue. Persistent Graves' patients showed less TCR diversity than newly diagnosed ones.

Through Arm-PCR of CDR3 regions and iRepertoire HTBI primers, TCR beta libraries were built. Each CDR3 protein is one row after TCRdb ran MiXCR on the multiplex PCR reads. The sample comprises approximately 470,000 distinct CDR3 sequences, around 21% of which are singletons, and 6.5% to 10% rests with the top ten. Time point reported: persistent/refractory GD, antithyroid drugs over 5 years with positive TRAb. Making the TCR library involved RNA that had been extracted from PBMCs. The sample consisted of peripheral blood mononuclear cells (PBMCs), taken when the disease was refractory, from a patient treated with antithyroid drugs. The TCR sequence derives from a female donor with Graves disease.

CDR3 sequence reads: CASSFREREAFF. In nucleotides, the CDR3 is TGTGCCAGCAGCTTTAGGGAGCGTGAAGCTTTCTTT. The V gene is TRBV5-5, the J gene TRBJ1-1, with D hard to call. The germline V and J ends were trimmed by 2 bases and 7 bases, with 9 bases remaining between them. Germline V gene lookup returns CDR1 SGHKS and CDR2 YYEKEE (reference sequence). This CDR3 region has 12 residues.